This T cell receptor beta chain was retrieved from a study of regulatory T cells in long-lasting Graves disease. Study outcomes and limitations: Accuracy may have been reduced by the small sample size. The study found TRBV28, TRBJ1-2 and TRBJ2-5 favored in persistent disease.

Concerning this clonotype itself: Antigen specificity is unknown.

Deletions cut 6 bases from V and 5 bases from J, with 16 bases between. CDR1 and CDR2 from the germline V gene are MNHEY and SMNVEV (reference sequence). CDR3 length: 14 amino acids. For TCR beta, libraries came from iRepertoire HTBI primers and Arm-PCR of CDR3 regions. TCRdb recomputed calls from the multiplex PCR reads with MiXCR, one row per CDR3 protein. The sample includes fewer than 450,000 distinct CDR3 sequences, about a quarter of them seen just once. The time point: persistent/refractory GD, antithyroid drugs over 5 years with positive TRAb. Extracted RNA from PBMCs served as the source of the TCR library.

This receptor was obtained from a female donor with Graves disease. The V and J genes are TRBV27 and TRBJ2-5; unclear D gene. The sequences come from peripheral blood mononuclear cells (PBMCs), collected when the disease was refractory, from a patient treated with antithyroid drugs. The CDR3 region has the DNA TGTGCCAGCAGCCCGATGATTTCTTGGGAGACCCAGTACTTC. Encoded protein: CASSPMISWETQYF.